The 28 T cell receptor beta chains below all came from one sample that was sequenced in a study of blood T cell repertoires in COVID-19. Clones were sequenced by immunoSEQ multiplex PCR, and TCRdb holds only the in-frame ones, with some missing. Of 200,000 to 250,000 clones in the sample, approximately 80% were seen once. The sequenced sample consisted of peripheral blood. The receptors shown here come from a woman between 18 and 29 years old with acute or convalescent COVID-19.

The CDR3 here is CASSYSMEVHTEAFF. CDR3 in DNA: TGTGCCAGCAGTTACTCGATGGAGGTTCACACTGAAGCTTTCTTT. This sequence joins TRBV6-2 or TRBV6-3 and TRBJ1-1; D uncertain. The CDR3 totals 15 residues. The V end was cut by 0 bases, the J end by 3 bases, with 11 bases between. Germline values: CDR1 MNHEY, CDR2 SVGEGT.

This clone showed up just once. The chain employs TRBV11-3 and TRBJ2-1, with 9 bases that match TRBD2. The V gene end was trimmed by 3 bases and the J gene end by 6 bases; junction bases not matched to a gene: 12. CDR3 length: 17 residues. Germline values: CDR1 SGHNT, CDR2 YENEEA. The DNA for the CDR3 is TGTGCCAGCAGCTTCTCATCCGGCGGGAGGGTGGGCAATGAGCAGTTCTTC. It specifies CASSFSSGGRVGNEQFF.

This chain uses TRBV9 with TRBJ1-2, with TRBD1 identical over 8 bases. Germline CDR1 and CDR2: SGDLS and YYNGEE. The CDR3 is 14 amino acids. Trimming took 4 bases from V and 4 from J; bases not matched to a gene: 6. CDR3 amino acids: CASSKTGGVYGYTF. CDR3 DNA: TGTGCCAGCAGCAAAACAGGGGGGGTCTATGGCTACACCTTC.

V gene TRBV27 combines with J gene TRBJ1-1; D may be TRBD1 (5 bases). This CDR3 has 14 residues. The germline V and J ends were trimmed by 1 base and 4 bases, with 10 bases remaining between them. In germline, CDR1 is MNHEY, CDR2 SMNVEV (reference sequence). CDR3 sequence: CASSLFAGPTEAFF. The CDR3 coding sequence is TGTGCCAGCAGTTTATTTGCAGGGCCCACTGAAGCTTTCTTT.

V gene TRBV5-1 combines with J gene TRBJ2-3, with TRBD1 matching over 9 bases. Germline lookup yields CDR1 SGHRS and CDR2 YFSETQ. This CDR3 region has 16 residues. The V segment lost 3 bases and the J segment 2 bases; nucleotides outside the gene matches: 7. The DNA for the CDR3 is TGCGCCAGCAGCTCCCCGAGGGACAGGGTCACAGATACGCAGTATTTT. This encodes CASSSPRDRVTDTQYF.

The chain joins TRBV6-6 to TRBJ2-7, with 8 nucleotides matching TRBD2. This CDR3 region has 14 residues. Trimming cost V 6 bases and J 6 bases; bases outside gene matches: 10. The germline CDR1 and CDR2 sequences are MNHNY and SVGAGI (reference sequence). The CDR3 DNA sequence: TGTGCCAGCAGCCCCGGACTAGCTCCGAGCGAGCAGTACTTC. Residues: CASSPGLAPSEQYF.

The V gene is TRBV27, the J gene TRBJ2-1, with TRBD2 identical over 7 bases. There are 20 residues in the CDR3. With V trimmed by 3 bases and J by 4 bases, 21 bases remained unmatched. Looked up from germline, CDR1 is MNHEY and CDR2 is SMNVEV (reference sequence). This CDR3 is CASSFSWGIRSGTTYNEQFF. The CDR3 DNA sequence: TGTGCCAGCAGTTTCTCATGGGGTATACGAAGCGGGACCACTTACAATGAGCAGTTCTTC.

The chain has TRBV13 and TRBJ1-1; TRBD1 agrees at 9 bases. Germline V lookup: CDR1 PRHDT, CDR2 FYEKMQ (reference sequence). This CDR3 has 14 residues. V lost 4 bases, J lost 4 bases, and 4 bases stayed unmatched. CDR3 DNA sequence: TGTGCCAGCAGCTACAGGGGGCTTCGCACTGAAGCTTTCTTT. Its protein product is CASSYRGLRTEAFF.

This chain uses TRBV11-2 with TRBJ2-3; tentative D call: TRBD2 (5 bases). CDR3 size: 12 residues. Trimming took off 5 bases at V and 8 bases at J, with 11 bases between the two ends. Germline CDR1 reads SGHAT; CDR2 reads FQNNGV. CDR3 bases: TGTGCCAGCAGCCCTACCCGGGGTACGCAGTATTTT. This translates into CASSPTRGTQYF. Together with reference TRBV11-2 and TRBJ2-3, the CDR3 gives the full variable domain: EAGVAQSPRYKIIEKRQSVAFWCNPISGHATLYWYQQILGQGPKLLIQFQNNGVVDDSQLPKDRFSAERLKGVDSTLKIQPAKLEDSAVYLCASSPTRGTQYFGPGTRLTVL.

The genes are TRBV5-1 and TRBJ2-2; 10 bases agree with TRBD1. The CDR3 extends over 16 amino acids. CDR1 is SGHRS and CDR2 is YFSETQ in the germline V gene. Trimming removed 4 bases from V and 0 bases from J; junction bases left unmatched: 3. The CDR3 nucleotides are TGCGCCAGCAGCCTAGGACAGGGGGCGAACACCGGGGAGCTGTTTTTT. Its protein is CASSLGQGANTGELFF.

This chain connects TRBV3-1 (or the pseudogene TRBV3-2) to TRBJ1-3; D unclear. In germline, CDR1 is LGHDT, CDR2 YNNKEL (reference sequence). The CDR3 extends over 15 amino acids. The germline V and J ends were trimmed by 5 bases and 2 bases, with 13 bases remaining between them. The CDR3 DNA reads as TGTGCCAGCAGCAGTGAGGGTTTAACTGGAAACACCATATATTTT. It yields the protein CASSSEGLTGNTIYF.

This clone was seen a few times. This chain uses TRBV20-1 with TRBJ2-1; no clear D gene. Trimming shortened V by 2 bases and J by 12 bases, and 11 bases separated the two germline ends. Germline CDR1 is DFQATT and CDR2 is SNEGSKA (reference sequence). The CDR3 runs to 11 residues. This CDR3 reads CSARKESGQFF. The CDR3 region has the DNA TGCAGTGCTAGAAAGGAGTCTGGGCAGTTCTTC.

This sequence joins TRBV7-3 and TRBJ2-1, with unresolved D. V shed 4 bases and J shed 4 bases, with 8 bases lying between them. Germline CDR1 and CDR2: SGHTA and FQGTGA. This CDR3 region has 13 residues. CDR3 in amino acids: CASSSGGYNEQFF. CDR3 sequence (DNA): TGTGCCAGCAGCTCTGGCGGTTACAATGAGCAGTTCTTC.

The rearrangement uses TRBV27 and TRBJ2-7, with 9 bases fitting TRBD2. J was trimmed by 4 bases and V by 3 bases; bases with no gene match: 4. The CDR3 is 14 amino acids. Looked up from germline, CDR1 is MNHEY and CDR2 is SMNVEV (reference sequence). The CDR3 spells CASSLFSGRYEQYF. The CDR3 coding sequence is TGTGCCAGCAGTTTGTTTAGCGGGAGATACGAGCAGTACTTC.

This rearrangement joins TRBV6-2 or TRBV6-3 to TRBJ2-7; TRBD2 aligns across 7 bases. Germline CDR1 MNHEY, CDR2 SVGEGT. V lost 4 bases to trimming and J lost 6 bases; unmatched junction nucleotides: 6. This CDR3 region has 13 residues. In nucleotides, the CDR3 is TGTGCCAGCAGTTCCGCGGGAGCGGGCGAGCAGTACTTC. Amino acid sequence: CASSSAGAGEQYF.

This chain uses TRBV9 with TRBJ2-2; a weak D match, TRBD2 (5 bases). Germline assignment: CDR1 SGDLS and CDR2 YYNGEE. The ends were cut back, 0 bases at V and 6 bases at J, with 12 bases in the middle. The CDR3 runs 15 residues. The CDR3 loop is CASSVGFVGAGELFF. The CDR3 region has the DNA TGTGCCAGCAGCGTAGGGTTCGTGGGAGCCGGGGAGCTGTTTTTT.

V usage is TRBV6-5 and J usage is TRBJ1-2; tentative D call: TRBD1 (6 bases). The CDR3 has 14 amino acids. The germline gives CDR1 MNHEY, CDR2 SVGAGI. V shed 5 bases and J shed 1 base, with 11 bases lying between them. CDR3 DNA sequence: TGTGCCAGCAGTACAGGGACCTATAACTATGGCTACACCTTC. Protein product: CASSTGTYNYGYTF.

This clone turned up a few times. The chain has TRBV3-1 (or the pseudogene TRBV3-2) and TRBJ1-6; maybe TRBD1 (5 bases). Trimming shortened V by 1 base and J by 0 bases, and 10 bases separated the two germline ends. Looked up from germline, CDR1 is LGHDT and CDR2 is YNNKEL (reference sequence). The CDR3 sequence is 17 residues long. In DNA, the CDR3 is TGTGCCAGCAGCCAAGCAGGGACTAGCTCCTATAATTCACCCCTCCACTTT. This translates into CASSQAGTSSYNSPLHF.

This chain joins TRBV24-1 and TRBJ2-7, with 7 bases identical to TRBD2. Per the germline V gene, CDR1 is KGHDR and CDR2 is SFDVKD. This CDR3 has 15 amino acids. The V and J ends lost 10 bases and 3 bases, in that order; junction bases with no gene match: 14. CDR3 coding DNA: TGTGCCACGAAGCACCGCGGGGGTCGAGGCTACGAGCAGTACTTC. Its protein product is CATKHRGGRGYEQYF.

This clone occurred a few times. The CDR3 loop is CSVSGWEDTEAFF. The CDR3 nucleotides read TGCAGCGTTTCAGGGTGGGAGGACACTGAAGCTTTCTTT. The chain carries TRBV29-1 and TRBJ1-1; D possibly corresponds to TRBD1 (5 bases). The CDR3 totals 13 residues. Between the trimmed V and J ends, which lost 5 bases and 3 bases, there was a span of 13 bases. CDR1 and CDR2 (germline): SQVTM, ANQGSEA.

CDR3 protein: CASRGSTDTQYF. The CDR3 region has the DNA TGTGCCAGCAGGGGCTCCACAGATACGCAGTATTTT. This rearrangement joins TRBV6-6 to TRBJ2-3; D call uncertain. The CDR3 length is 12 residues. The germline V gene has CDR1 MNHNY and CDR2 SVGAGI (reference sequence). The V gene lost 6 bases and the J gene lost 2 bases, with 6 bases spanning the gap.

This clone was counted between two and nine times. This chain links TRBV27 with TRBJ1-1; the match to TRBD1 covers 7 bases. CDR1 and CDR2 from the germline V gene are MNHEY and SMNVEV (reference sequence). The CDR3 totals 13 residues. The V gene end was trimmed by 8 bases and the J gene end by 5 bases; junction bases not matched to a gene: 8. The CDR3 sequence is CASHPGQATEAFF. DNA for the CDR3: TGTGCCAGCCATCCAGGACAGGCTACTGAAGCTTTCTTT.

The J gene is TRBJ2-2, the V gene TRBV6-5; D possibly corresponds to TRBD1 (6 bases). V lost 6 bases and J 4 bases, leaving 15 bases between the germline ends. Germline CDR1 is MNHEY and CDR2 is SVGAGI. This CDR3 is 15 amino acids long. As DNA, the CDR3 is TGTGCCAGCAGAGACTCGACAGGTAGCACCGGGGAGCTGTTTTTT. It yields the protein CASRDSTGSTGELFF.

This sequence joins TRBV30 and TRBJ1-4; D perhaps matches TRBD1 (5 bases). V was cut by 7 bases and J by 4 bases, with 10 bases left in between. CDR3 length: 12 amino acids. Germline CDR1 and CDR2: GTSNPN and SVGIG (reference sequence). The CDR3 DNA sequence: TGTGCCTTAAGGGGTGGTAATGAAAAACTGTTTTTT. Translated: CALRGGNEKLFF.

The gene calls are TRBV30 and TRBJ2-1; 10 bases are shared with TRBD2. This CDR3 has 18 amino acids. Trimming at V came to 1 base and at J to 9 bases, leaving 18 bases not matched to a gene. Germline lookup yields CDR1 GTSNPN and CDR2 SVGIG (reference sequence). The CDR3 DNA is TGTGCCTGGAGTGCGGCTAGCGGGAGCGCCGCACTCCCGATTGAGCAGTTCTTC. Amino acids: CAWSAASGSAALPIEQFF.

The V and J genes are TRBV27 and TRBJ2-7; D perhaps matches TRBD2 (6 bases). V gave up 4 bases and J gave up 2 bases, with 12 bases separating them. Germline V gives CDR1 MNHEY, CDR2 SMNVEV (reference sequence). The CDR3 is made up of 14 amino acids. The CDR3 region has the DNA TGTGCCAGCAGTTCTGCGGGGTCCACCTACGAGCAGTACTTC. This sequence encodes CASSSAGSTYEQYF.

V and J are TRBV19 and TRBJ2-1; 10 bases align to TRBD2. The CDR3 has 16 residues. With 3 bases clipped from V and 3 bases from J, the junction kept 5 bases outside the gene matches. In germline, CDR1 is LNHDA, CDR2 SQIVND (reference sequence). The DNA of the CDR3 is TGTGCCAGTAGTATTACCGGGACTAGCGTCTACAATGAGCAGTTCTTC. Translating gives CASSITGTSVYNEQFF.

This clone was observed a few times. J is TRBJ1-3 and V is TRBV4-3; no clear D gene. V lost 1 base and J 0 bases, leaving 13 bases between the germline ends. The CDR3 contains 17 residues. Germline CDR1 reads LGHNA; CDR2 reads YSLEER. CDR3 sequence: CASSQGVSSGSGNTIYF. The CDR3 DNA reads as TGCGCCAGCAGCCAAGGTGTTTCCTCCGGCTCTGGAAACACCATATATTTT.